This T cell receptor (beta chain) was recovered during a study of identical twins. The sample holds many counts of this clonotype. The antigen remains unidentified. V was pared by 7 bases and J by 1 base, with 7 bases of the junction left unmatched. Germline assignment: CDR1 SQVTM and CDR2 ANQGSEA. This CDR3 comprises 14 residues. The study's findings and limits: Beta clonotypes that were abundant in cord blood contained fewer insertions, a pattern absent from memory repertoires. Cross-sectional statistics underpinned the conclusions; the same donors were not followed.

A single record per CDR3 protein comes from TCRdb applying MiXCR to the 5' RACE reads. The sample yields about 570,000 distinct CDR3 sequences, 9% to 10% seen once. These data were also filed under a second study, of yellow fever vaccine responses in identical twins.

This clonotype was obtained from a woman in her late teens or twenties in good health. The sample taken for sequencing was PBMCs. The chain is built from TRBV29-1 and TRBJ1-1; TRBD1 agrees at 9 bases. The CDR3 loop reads CSALPTGGNTEAFF. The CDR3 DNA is TGCAGCGCCCTCCCGACAGGGGGGAACACTGAAGCTTTCTTT.